Listed here are 13 T cell receptor beta chains from one sample, sequenced in a study of shared clonotypes between healthy human individuals. Sequenced by immunoSEQ multiplex PCR; TCRdb stores in-frame clones only, minus some. The sample lists some 1,900,000 clones; about 95% were seen once. Positively selected for CCR7, the CD45RO-negative cells used as naive CD8 cells excluded terminally differentiated effector memory CD45RA+ cells. Sequenced: naive CD8+ T cells sorted from blood. These receptors came from a man aged 18 to 30 in good health.

The chain employs TRBV13 and TRBJ2-5; a possible D gene is TRBD1 (7 bases). This CDR3 contains 17 residues. V lost 1 base to trimming and J lost 4 bases, with 19 bases between them. CDR1 is PRHDT and CDR2 is FYEKMQ in the germline V gene (reference sequence). The CDR3 DNA is TGTGCCAGCAGCTTAGCTACCGACAGGGAGGAGGGAGAGACCCAGTACTTC. Its protein is CASSLATDREEGETQYF.

This chain uses TRBV7-8 with TRBJ1-1; TRBD1 is a possible D gene (5 bases). V lost 0 bases and J lost 6, with 14 bases in between. The germline V gene has CDR1 SGHVS and CDR2 FQNEAQ. The CDR3 contains 15 residues. The CDR3 bases are TGTGCCAGCAGCTTAGCGGGCACCCTGGGGGCTGAAGCTTTCTTT. Residues: CASSLAGTLGAEAFF.

This chain joins TRBV29-1 and TRBJ1-1, with a weak D call TRBD1 (5 bases). The CDR3 consists of 11 residues. Germline values: CDR1 SQVTM, CDR2 ANQGSEA. V lost 7 bases and J lost 6, with 12 bases in between. CDR3 protein: CSGGWGAEAFF. The DNA of the CDR3 is TGCAGCGGGGGTTGGGGGGCTGAAGCTTTCTTT. The variable domain in full, completed from reference TRBV29-1 and TRBJ1-1, reads SAVISQKPSRDICQRGTSLTIQCQVDSQVTMMFWYRQQPGQSLTLIATANQGSEATYESGFVIDKFPISRPNLTFSTLTVSNMSPEDSSIYLCSGGWGAEAFFGQGTRLTVV.

This chain connects TRBV11-2 to TRBJ2-3, with 9 bases fitting TRBD2. This CDR3 spans 15 amino acids. Per germline, CDR1 SGHAT and CDR2 FQNNGV. J was trimmed by 7 bases and V by 5 bases; bases with no gene match: 10. CDR3 nucleotides: TGTGCCAGCAGCCCAACCCAGCGGGAGGAGTATACGCAGTATTTT. Its protein is CASSPTQREEYTQYF.

This clone was observed a single time. This chain joins TRBV4-3 and TRBJ2-1; possibly TRBD2 for D (5 bases). CDR3 length: 14 amino acids. V dropped 4 bases and J dropped 8 bases, with 15 bases sitting between them. The V gene's germline CDR1 is LGHNA and CDR2 YSLEER. Here the CDR3 DNA reads TGCGCCAGCAGCCTTCGGACTGCCCCACATGAGCAGTTCTTC. It translates to CASSLRTAPHEQFF.

V usage is TRBV5-1 and J usage is TRBJ2-7; 9 bases map to TRBD1. J was trimmed by 3 bases and V by 4 bases; bases with no gene match: 5. CDR3 size: 14 residues. Germline-derived CDR1 and CDR2 are SGHRS and YFSETQ. CDR3 loop: CASSPQGQGYEQYF. The CDR3 coding sequence is TGCGCCAGCAGCCCCCAGGGACAGGGCTACGAGCAGTACTTC.

Points on this clone: The sample has other DNA sequences that encode this CDR3 too. V and J are TRBV7-2 and TRBJ2-7; perhaps TRBD2 as D (5 bases). Per the germline V gene, CDR1 is SGHTA and CDR2 is FQGNSA. The CDR3 contains 13 residues. Trimming stripped 6 bases from V and 1 base from J, with 10 bases between. The CDR3 DNA follows: TGTGCCAGCAGTTTCCGGGAATCCTACGAGCAGTACTTC. Translating it yields CASSFRESYEQYF.

The genes are TRBV5-1 and TRBJ2-1; perhaps TRBD1 as D (5 bases). The CDR3 contains 16 residues. Trimming cost V 2 bases and J 0 bases, with 12 bases left between them. In germline, CDR1 is SGHRS, CDR2 YFSETQ. The CDR3 DNA reads TGCGCCAGCAGCTTTCTTGACAGAAGCTCCTACAATGAGCAGTTCTTC. Amino acids: CASSFLDRSSYNEQFF. Filled out from reference TRBV5-1 and TRBJ2-1, the complete variable domain reads KAGVTQTPRYLIKTRGQQVTLSCSPISGHRSVSWYQQTPGQGLQFLFEYFSETQRNKGNFPGRFSGRQFSNSRSEMNVSTLELGDSALYLCASSFLDRSSYNEQFFGPGTRLTVL.

This clone was detected only once. V usage is TRBV7-3 and J usage is TRBJ2-2, with D perhaps matching TRBD1 (6 bases). The V end lost 4 bases, the J end lost 1 base, and 10 bases lay between the germline ends. The germline gives CDR1 SGHTA, CDR2 FQGTGA. The CDR3 is 15 residues long. The chain's CDR3 is CASSSPGQNTGELFF. DNA for the CDR3: TGTGCCAGCAGCTCGCCGGGACAGAACACCGGGGAGCTGTTTTTT.

This clone was detected only once. The chain recombines TRBV18 with TRBJ1-1; no clear D. Germline CDR1 KGHSH, CDR2 LQKENI. This CDR3 is 16 amino acids long. The V end lost 4 bases, the J end lost 2 bases, and 17 bases lay between the germline ends. CDR3 protein: CASSQDQVTANTEAFF. The CDR3 DNA reads as TGTGCCAGCTCACAAGACCAGGTGACGGCCAACACTGAAGCTTTCTTT.

The rearrangement uses TRBV19 and TRBJ2-1; D uncertain. Trimming took 1 base from V and 4 from J, leaving 2 bases between them. This CDR3 is built from 12 residues. Germline CDR1 LNHDA, CDR2 SQIVND (reference sequence). This CDR3 reads CASSIAYNEQFF. The CDR3 DNA reads TGTGCCAGTAGTATAGCTTACAATGAGCAGTTCTTC.

This chain uses TRBV13 with TRBJ2-1; 7 bases fit TRBD2. This CDR3 contains 16 residues. V shed 3 bases and J 4 bases; nucleotides not matched to a gene: 9. Germline V gene data show CDR1 as PRHDT and CDR2 as FYEKMQ (reference sequence). The CDR3 DNA reads as TGTGCCAGCAGCTTGATTGGCGGGGGTTGGTACAATGAGCAGTTCTTC. Translation: CASSLIGGGWYNEQFF.

The chain combines TRBV4-1 with TRBJ1-1; 9 nucleotides align to TRBD1. The CDR3 length is 12 residues. The germline gives CDR1 MGHRA, CDR2 YSYEKL. Trimming removed 5 bases from V and 10 bases from J; junction bases left unmatched: 5. DNA of the CDR3: TGCGCCAGCAGCGAACGGACAGGGGTAGCTTTCTTT. Encoded protein: CASSERTGVAFF.